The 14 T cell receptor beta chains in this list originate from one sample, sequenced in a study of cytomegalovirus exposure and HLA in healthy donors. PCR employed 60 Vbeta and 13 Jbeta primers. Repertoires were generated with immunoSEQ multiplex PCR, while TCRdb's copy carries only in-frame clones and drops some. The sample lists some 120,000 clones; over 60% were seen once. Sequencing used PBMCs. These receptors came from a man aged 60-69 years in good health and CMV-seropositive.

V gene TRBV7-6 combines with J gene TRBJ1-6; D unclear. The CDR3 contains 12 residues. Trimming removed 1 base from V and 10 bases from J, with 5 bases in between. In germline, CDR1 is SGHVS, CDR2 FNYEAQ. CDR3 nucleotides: TGTGCCAGCAGCTTAGTCGGGTCACCCCTCCACTTT. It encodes CASSLVGSPLHF.

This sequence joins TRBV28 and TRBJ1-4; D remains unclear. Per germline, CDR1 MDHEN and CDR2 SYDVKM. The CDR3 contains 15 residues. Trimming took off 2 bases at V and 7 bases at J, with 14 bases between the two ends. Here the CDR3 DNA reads TGTGCCAGCAGTTTAAGGGAGGCCCTGGGTGAAAAACTGTTTTTT. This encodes CASSLREALGEKLFF.

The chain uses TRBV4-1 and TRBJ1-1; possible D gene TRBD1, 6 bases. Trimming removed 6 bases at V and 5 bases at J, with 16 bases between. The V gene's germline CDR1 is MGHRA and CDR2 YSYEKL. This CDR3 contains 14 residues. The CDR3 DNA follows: TGCGCCAGCAGTCCCCTTACAGGGAGAACTGAAGCTTTCTTT. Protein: CASSPLTGRTEAFF.

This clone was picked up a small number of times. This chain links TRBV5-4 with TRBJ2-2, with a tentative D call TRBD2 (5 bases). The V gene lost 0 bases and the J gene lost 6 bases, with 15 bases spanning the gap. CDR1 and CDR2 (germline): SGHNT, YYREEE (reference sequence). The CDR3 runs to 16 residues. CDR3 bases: TGTGCCAGCAGCTTGGATACGGGATCTAGGGCCGGGGAGCTGTTTTTT. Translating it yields CASSLDTGSRAGELFF.

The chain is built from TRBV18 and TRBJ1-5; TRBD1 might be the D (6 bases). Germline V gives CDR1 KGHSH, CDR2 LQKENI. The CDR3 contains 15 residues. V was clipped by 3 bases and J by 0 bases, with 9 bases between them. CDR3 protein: CASSPGRGSNQPQHF. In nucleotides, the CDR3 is TGTGCCAGCTCACCTGGCAGGGGTAGCAATCAGCCCCAGCATTTT.

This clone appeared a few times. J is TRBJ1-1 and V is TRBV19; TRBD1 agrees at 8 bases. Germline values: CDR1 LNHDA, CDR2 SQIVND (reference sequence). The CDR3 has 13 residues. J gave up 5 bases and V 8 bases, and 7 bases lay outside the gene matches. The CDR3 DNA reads TGTGCCAGTCGCGGGACAGGTCGGACTGAAGCTTTCTTT. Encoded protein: CASRGTGRTEAFF.

CDR3 amino acids: CASTRTRLSDTQYF. CDR3 nucleotides: TGTGCCAGCACCCGGACTCGCCTCAGCGATACGCAGTATTTT. This chain links TRBV2 with TRBJ2-3; possibly TRBD2 for D (5 bases). The CDR3 runs 14 residues. The germline V gene encodes CDR1 SNHLY and CDR2 FYNNEI. Trimming left V 7 bases short and J 6 bases short, with 17 bases between.

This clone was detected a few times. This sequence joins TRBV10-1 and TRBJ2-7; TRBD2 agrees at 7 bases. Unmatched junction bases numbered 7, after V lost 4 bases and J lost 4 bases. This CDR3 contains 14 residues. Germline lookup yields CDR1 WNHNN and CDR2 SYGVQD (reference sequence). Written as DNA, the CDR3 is TGCGCCAGCAGTGTCTCTGCTAGCGGTTACGAGCAGTACTTC. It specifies CASSVSASGYEQYF.

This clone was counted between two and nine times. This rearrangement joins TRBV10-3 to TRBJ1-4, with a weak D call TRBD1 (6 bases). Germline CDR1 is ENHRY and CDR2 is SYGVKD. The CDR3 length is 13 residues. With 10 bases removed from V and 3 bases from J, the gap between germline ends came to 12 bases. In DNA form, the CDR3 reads TGTGCCACTAAGGGGGTTCCTAATGAAAAACTGTTTTTT. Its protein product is CATKGVPNEKLFF.

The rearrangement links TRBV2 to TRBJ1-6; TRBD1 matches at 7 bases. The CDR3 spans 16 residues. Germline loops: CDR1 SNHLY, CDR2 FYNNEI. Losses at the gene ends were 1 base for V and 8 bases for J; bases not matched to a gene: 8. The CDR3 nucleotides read TGTGCCAGCAGTGAAGGACCGGGACAGATCTATTCACCCCTCCACTTT. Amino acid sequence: CASSEGPGQIYSPLHF.

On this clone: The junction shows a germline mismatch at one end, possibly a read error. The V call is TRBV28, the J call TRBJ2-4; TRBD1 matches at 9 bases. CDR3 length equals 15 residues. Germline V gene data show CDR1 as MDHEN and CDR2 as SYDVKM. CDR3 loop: CASSLYSGTGLTGHF. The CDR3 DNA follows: TGTGCCAGCAGTTTGTACTCTGGGACAGGGCTTACGGGACACTTC.

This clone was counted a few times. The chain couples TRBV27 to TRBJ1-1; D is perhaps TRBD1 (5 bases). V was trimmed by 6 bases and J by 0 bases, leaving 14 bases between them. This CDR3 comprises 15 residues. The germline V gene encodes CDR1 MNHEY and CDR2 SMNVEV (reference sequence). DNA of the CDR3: TGTGCCAGCAGCTTCAGGGCGGAATTGAACACTGAAGCTTTCTTT. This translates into CASSFRAELNTEAFF.

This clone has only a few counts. CDR3 in DNA: TGTGCCAGCAGTTCCCCCGGGAGAAGGAGCCGGGAGACCCAGTACTTC. Amino acids: CASSSPGRRSRETQYF. The chain recombines TRBV28 with TRBJ2-5; perhaps TRBD2 as D (6 bases). V dropped 4 bases and J dropped 5 bases, with 20 bases sitting between them. The CDR3 consists of 16 residues. In germline, CDR1 is MDHEN, CDR2 SYDVKM.

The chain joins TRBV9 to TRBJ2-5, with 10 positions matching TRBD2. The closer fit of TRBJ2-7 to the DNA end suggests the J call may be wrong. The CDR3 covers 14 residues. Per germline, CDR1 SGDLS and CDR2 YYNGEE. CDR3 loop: CASSVQSGGVEQYF. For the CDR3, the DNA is TGTGCCAGCAGCGTGCAAAGCGGGGGGGTCGAGCAGTACTTC.